This T cell receptor (beta chain) is from a study of CD8+ T cells in alopecia areata. Study details: Grafted skin came from C3H/HeJ donors with spontaneous alopecia (about 6-12 months old) and was placed on approximately 7-10-week-old female C3H/HeJ mice.

The CDR3 extends over 17 amino acids. V trimming: 1 base; J trimming: 4 bases; junction bases outside the gene matches: 6. The germline CDR1 and CDR2 sequences are LGHNA and YNLKQL (reference sequence). Broader study findings: Higher clonality was seen in lesional scalp than in normal scalp, especially in alopecia totalis/universalis.

This clone came up a few times. Antigen specificity is unknown. Gene names and germline refer to mouse. With the read ending 4 residues before the CDR3 end, the germline J gene is used to fill in that end. Investigators isolated RNA and reverse transcribed it into cDNA to act as the sequencing template. This table comes from immunoSEQ multiplex PCR, and its TCRdb copy is limited to in-frame clones, with some not included. Recorded here are approximately 110,000 clones, none singletons. This TCR came from a C3H/HeJ mouse with alopecia areata. Strain haplotype at MHC: H2-k. The chain recombines TRBV5 with TRBJ2-1; the match to TRBD1 covers 11 bases. The sample was lesional skin. CDR3 bases read: TGTGCCAGCAGCCAAGGGGGGACAGGGGGAAGGTATGCT. Translating it yields CASSQGGTGGRYA. In full, the CDR3 reads CASSQGGTGGRYAEQFF.